A single sample gave rise to the 16 T cell receptor beta chains below, sequenced in a study of CD8 T cells in Susac syndrome (dated by TCRdb to about 2019). Library method: the immunoSEQ multiplex PCR assay. RNA was extracted using the RNeasy kit, and roughly 0.5 to 1 microgram was reverse transcribed with random hexamers. TCRdb redid the processing of the public reads, applying fastp at Q25 and MiXCR, and retained in-frame beta chains. Every entry covers one CDR3 protein and lists the most common genes and DNA from its rows. The sample contains around 180,000 distinct CDR3 sequences, over 85% of them found a single time. The biggest ten clones account for roughly 0.097% of the sample. Material for sequencing was CD4+ T cells from PBMCs. Receptors were obtained from a human donor with multiple sclerosis.

The V and J genes are TRBV5-1 and TRBJ2-7; D is perhaps TRBD1 (6 bases). The CDR3 is 14 residues long. V lost 4 bases and J lost 6, with 17 bases in between. In germline, CDR1 is SGHRS, CDR2 YFSETQ. The CDR3 DNA reads as TGCGCCAGCAGCAAGGGCACAGGGAGCTCCGAGCAGTACTTC. Its translation: CASSKGTGSSEQYF.

The rearrangement uses TRBV7-3 and TRBJ2-7; D might be TRBD2 (6 bases). The CDR3 contains 13 residues. The ends were cut back, 5 bases at V and 4 bases at J, with 12 bases in the middle. Looked up from germline, CDR1 is SGHTA and CDR2 is FQGTGA. This CDR3 reads CASSPGREYEQYF. Here the CDR3 DNA reads TGTGCCAGCAGCCCTGGCCGGGAGTACGAGCAGTACTTC.

J is TRBJ1-4 and V is TRBV7-2; D possibly corresponds to TRBD1 (5 bases). V was trimmed by 3 bases and J by 3 bases, leaving 8 bases between them. The CDR3 consists of 14 residues. Germline values: CDR1 SGHTA, CDR2 FQGNSA. The CDR3 here is CASSLTVSNEKLFF. The CDR3 DNA is TGTGCCAGCAGCTTGACAGTTTCTAATGAAAAACTGTTTTTT.

The J gene is TRBJ1-6, the V gene TRBV28, with D unresolved. Germline lookup yields CDR1 MDHEN and CDR2 SYDVKM. The CDR3 consists of 15 residues. V was shortened by 2 bases and J by 13 bases, with 18 bases between the two germline ends. The CDR3 sequence: CASSLNTVREIPLHF. CDR3 bases: TGTGCCAGCAGTTTAAACACTGTACGAGAGATTCCCCTCCACTTT. Full variable domain (outside the CDR3, taken from reference TRBV28 and TRBJ1-6): DVKVTQSSRYLVKRTGEKVFLECVQDMDHENMFWYRQDPGLGLRLIYFSYDVKMKEKGDIPEGYSVSREKKERFSLILESASTNQTSMYLCASSLNTVREIPLHFGNGTRLTVT.

Only one count was recorded for this clonotype. V is TRBV6-2 or TRBV6-3 and J is TRBJ1-2; D is ambiguous. Looked up from germline, CDR1 is MNHEY and CDR2 is SVGEGT. This CDR3 comprises 13 residues. Trimming cost V 6 bases and J 4 bases, with 12 bases left between them. CDR3 sequence reads: CASSLYLSYGYTF. Here the CDR3 DNA reads TGTGCCAGCAGCCTGTACCTTAGCTATGGCTACACCTTC.

The chain combines TRBV12-3 or TRBV12-4 with TRBJ2-7; 12 bases are a match to TRBD2. The ends lost 6 bases at V and 3 bases at J; junction bases unmatched: 3. The CDR3 loop spans 14 amino acids. CDR3 bases: TGTGCCAGCAGGGAGGGACTAGCGGGCTACGAGCAGTACTTC. This codes for CASREGLAGYEQYF.

Written as DNA, the CDR3 is TGTGCCAGCAGTTTAGAGACTAGCGGGGATACGCAGTATTTT. Its protein product is CASSLETSGDTQYF. The chain links TRBV27 to TRBJ2-3; 10 nucleotides match TRBD2. The CDR3 totals 14 residues. Per germline, CDR1 MNHEY and CDR2 SMNVEV (reference sequence). The V gene end was trimmed by 2 bases and the J gene end by 6 bases; junction bases not matched to a gene: 2.

This chain links TRBV30 with TRBJ2-3, with TRBD1 identical over 7 bases. CDR3 length: 13 amino acids. Per germline, CDR1 GTSNPN and CDR2 SVGIG (reference sequence). J lost 2 bases, V lost 4 bases, and 3 bases had no gene match. The CDR3 DNA is TGTGCCTGGACACAGGGGAACACAGATACGCAGTATTTT. The encoded protein is CAWTQGNTDTQYF.

The V gene is TRBV27, the J gene TRBJ2-3, with 8 bases aligning to TRBD1. The germline V gene encodes CDR1 MNHEY and CDR2 SMNVEV (reference sequence). With V trimmed by 5 bases and J by 1 base, 8 bases remained unmatched. This CDR3 is 16 amino acids long. DNA of the CDR3: TGTGCCAGCAGTCCTGGACAGGGTGGAGGCACAGATACGCAGTATTTT. It codes for CASSPGQGGGTDTQYF.

This chain uses TRBV5-1 with TRBJ2-3; TRBD1 matches at 7 bases. Germline V CDR1 and CDR2: SGHRS, YFSETQ. Trimming took 4 bases from V and 2 from J; bases not matched to a gene: 4. This CDR3 has 14 amino acids. The DNA for the CDR3 is TGCGCCAGCAGCCCCGGACAGGCCACAGATACGCAGTATTTT. Translation gives CASSPGQATDTQYF.

The chain is built from TRBV19 and TRBJ1-2; the D gene is possibly TRBD1 (6 bases). V was trimmed by 3 bases and J by 4 bases, leaving 9 bases between them. Germline assignment: CDR1 LNHDA and CDR2 SQIVND (reference sequence). The CDR3 extends over 13 amino acids. The DNA for the CDR3 is TGTGCCAGTAGTATCACGGACAGCTATGGCTACACCTTC. Translated, it gives CASSITDSYGYTF.

V is TRBV19 and J is TRBJ2-7; 7 nucleotides align to TRBD2. CDR1 LNHDA and CDR2 SQIVND come from the germline V gene (reference sequence). CDR3 size: 15 residues. Trimming took 6 bases from V and 3 from J; bases not matched to a gene: 11. The CDR3, as DNA: TGTGCCAGTAGCTCGGGGGGTCCAGGAGGCTACGAGCAGTACTTC. Protein: CASSSGGPGGYEQYF.

V gene TRBV14 combines with J gene TRBJ2-1; D is uncertain. This CDR3 is built from 14 residues. Germline V gene data show CDR1 as SGHDN and CDR2 as FVKESK. V lost 2 bases, J lost 9 bases, and 14 bases lay in between. CDR3 DNA sequence: TGTGCCAGCAGCCAACAGCCAGGTGTGAGTGAGCAGTTCTTC. This encodes CASSQQPGVSEQFF.

There are a few counts of this clonotype. The chain couples TRBV12-3 or TRBV12-4 to TRBJ2-3, with D hard to call. This CDR3 region has 13 residues. Trimming left V 4 bases short and J 1 base short, with 6 bases between. CDR3: CASSSSRTDTQYF. The CDR3 bases are TGTGCCAGCAGTTCTTCACGCACAGATACGCAGTATTTT.

This rearrangement joins TRBV4-1 to TRBJ2-7; tentative D call: TRBD1 (5 bases). Per germline, CDR1 MGHRA and CDR2 YSYEKL. Trimming took off 4 bases at V and 0 bases at J, with 16 bases between the two ends. The CDR3 contains 16 residues. The CDR3 DNA follows: TGCGCCAGCAGCCCAGGAAGGGGTTTTTCCTCCTACGAGCAGTACTTC. This codes for CASSPGRGFSSYEQYF.

V usage is TRBV18 and J usage is TRBJ1-4, with TRBD1 identical over 9 bases. The CDR3 sequence is 15 residues long. The germline gives CDR1 KGHSH, CDR2 LQKENI. The ends lost 3 bases at V and 6 bases at J; junction bases unmatched: 5. CDR3 bases: TGTGCCAGCTCACCTCAACAGGGGGCGGATGAAAAACTGTTTTTT. Its protein is CASSPQQGADEKLFF.